This TCR beta chain was observed in a study of CDR3 diversity in severe acne (dated by TCRdb to the late 2010s). A distance of 12 bases separates the germline ends of V and J, which lose 8 bases and 8 bases respectively. Spanning cysteine to phenylalanine, the CDR3 consists of 12 amino acids. The read is trimmed to its CDR3 DNA, 36 bases read in frame from base 1. Per the germline V gene, SNHLY is the CDR1 and FYNNEI is the CDR2. This clonotype came up once. No antigen is known for it. No much larger clonotype is one base removed from it; base qualities were not supplied. One read gives only weak evidence. Libraries were built with PCR. The reads were generated on an Illumina HiSeq 2000. The raw public data were reprocessed by TCRdb itself: fastp quality trimming at Q25, MiXCR clonotype calling, in-frame beta chains only. Each record represents a unique CDR3 protein, reported with the most common genes and DNA among its rows. The sample has tens of thousands of distinct CDR3 sequences on record, around 50% of them singletons. The ten top clones hold 11% of the sample.

Material for sequencing was blood. The rearrangement combines TRBV2 with TRBJ1-4, with the D gene too uncertain to name. This TCR was recovered from a male donor with severe acne vulgaris. The CDR3 protein: CASSARGEKLFF. The sequenced DNA: TGTGCCAGCTCGGCACGTGGGGAAAAACTGTTTTTT.